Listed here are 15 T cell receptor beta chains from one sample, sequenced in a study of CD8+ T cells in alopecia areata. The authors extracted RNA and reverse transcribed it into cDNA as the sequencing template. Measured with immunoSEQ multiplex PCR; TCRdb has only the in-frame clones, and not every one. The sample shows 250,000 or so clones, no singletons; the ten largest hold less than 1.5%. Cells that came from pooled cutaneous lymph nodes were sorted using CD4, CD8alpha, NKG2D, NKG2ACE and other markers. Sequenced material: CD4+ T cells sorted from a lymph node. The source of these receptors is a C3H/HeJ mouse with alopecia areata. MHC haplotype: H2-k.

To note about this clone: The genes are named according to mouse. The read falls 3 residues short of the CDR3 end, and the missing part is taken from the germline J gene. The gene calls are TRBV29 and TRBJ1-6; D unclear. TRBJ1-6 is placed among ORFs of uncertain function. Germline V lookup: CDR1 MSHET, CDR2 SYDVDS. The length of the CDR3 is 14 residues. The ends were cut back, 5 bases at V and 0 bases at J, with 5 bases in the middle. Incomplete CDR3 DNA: TGTGCTAGCAGTGACAATTCCTATAATTCGCCC. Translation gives CASSDNSYNSP. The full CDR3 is CASSDNSYNSPLYF.

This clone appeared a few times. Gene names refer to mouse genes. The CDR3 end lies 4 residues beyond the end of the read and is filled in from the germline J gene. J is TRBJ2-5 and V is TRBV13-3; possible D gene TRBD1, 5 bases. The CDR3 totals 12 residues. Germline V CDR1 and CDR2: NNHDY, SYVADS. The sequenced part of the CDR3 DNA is TGTGCCAGCAGAGGGGAAGCAGAC. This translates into CASRGEAD. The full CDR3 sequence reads CASRGEADTQYF.

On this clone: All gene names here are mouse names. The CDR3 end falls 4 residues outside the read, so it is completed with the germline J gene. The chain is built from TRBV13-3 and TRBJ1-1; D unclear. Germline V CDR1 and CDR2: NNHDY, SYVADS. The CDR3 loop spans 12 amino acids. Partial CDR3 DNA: TGTGCCAGCAGTGATCGGCTGGTA. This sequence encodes CASSDRLV. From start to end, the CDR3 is CASSDRLVEVFF.

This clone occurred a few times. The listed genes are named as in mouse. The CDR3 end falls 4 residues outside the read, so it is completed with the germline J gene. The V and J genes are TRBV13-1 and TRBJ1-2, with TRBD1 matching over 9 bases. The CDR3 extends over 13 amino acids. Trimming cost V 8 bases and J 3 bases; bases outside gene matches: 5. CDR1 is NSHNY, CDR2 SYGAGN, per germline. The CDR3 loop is CARAGTGYSDYTF. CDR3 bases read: TGTGCCAGAGCCGGGACAGGGTACTCC.

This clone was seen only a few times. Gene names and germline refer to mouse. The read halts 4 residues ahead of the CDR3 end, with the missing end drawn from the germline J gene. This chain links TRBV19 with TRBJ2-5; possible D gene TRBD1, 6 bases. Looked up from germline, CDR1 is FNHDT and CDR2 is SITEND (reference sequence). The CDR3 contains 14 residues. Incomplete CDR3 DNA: TGTGCCAGCAGTATGGGAGGGACAAAAGAC. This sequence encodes CASSMGGTKD. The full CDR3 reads CASSMGGTKDTQYF. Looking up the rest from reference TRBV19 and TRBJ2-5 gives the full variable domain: GGIITQTPKFLIGQEGQKLTLKCQQNFNHDTMYWYRQDSGKGLRLIYYSITENDLQKGDLSEGYDASREKKSSFSLTVTSAQKNEMAVFLCASSMGGTKDTQYFGPGTRLLVL.

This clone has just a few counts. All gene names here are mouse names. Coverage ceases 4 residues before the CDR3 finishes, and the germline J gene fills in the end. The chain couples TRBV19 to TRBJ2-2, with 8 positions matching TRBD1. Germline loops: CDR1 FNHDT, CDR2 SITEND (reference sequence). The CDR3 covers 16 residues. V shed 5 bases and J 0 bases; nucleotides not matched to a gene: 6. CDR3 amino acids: CASSRRQGTNTGQLYF. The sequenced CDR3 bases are TGTGCCAGCAGCCGTCGACAGGGGACAAACACCGGG.

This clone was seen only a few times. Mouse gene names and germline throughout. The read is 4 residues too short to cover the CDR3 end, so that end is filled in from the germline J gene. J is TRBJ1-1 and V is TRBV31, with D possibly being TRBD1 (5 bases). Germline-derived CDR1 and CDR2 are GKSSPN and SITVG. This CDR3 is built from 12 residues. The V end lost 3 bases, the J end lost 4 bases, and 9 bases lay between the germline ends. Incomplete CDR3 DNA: TGTGCCTGGAGATCAGGGTCCACA. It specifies CAWRSGST. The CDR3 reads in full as CAWRSGSTEVFF.

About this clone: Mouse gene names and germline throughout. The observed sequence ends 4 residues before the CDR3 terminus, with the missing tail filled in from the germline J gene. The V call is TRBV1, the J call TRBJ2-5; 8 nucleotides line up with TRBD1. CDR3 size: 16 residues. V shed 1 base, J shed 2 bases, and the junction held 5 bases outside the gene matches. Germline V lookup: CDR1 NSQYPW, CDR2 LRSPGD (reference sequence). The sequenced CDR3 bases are TGCACCTGCAGTGCAGCCCTACAGGGGGGCCAAGAC. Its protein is CTCSAALQGGQD. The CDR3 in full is CTCSAALQGGQDTQYF.

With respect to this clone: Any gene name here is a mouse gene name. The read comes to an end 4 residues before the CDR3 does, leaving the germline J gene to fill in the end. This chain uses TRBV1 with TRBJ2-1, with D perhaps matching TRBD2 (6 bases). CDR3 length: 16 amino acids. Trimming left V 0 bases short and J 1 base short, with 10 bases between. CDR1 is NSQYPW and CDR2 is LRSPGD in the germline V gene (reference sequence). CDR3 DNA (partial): TGCACCTGCAGTGCAGAAAGGACTGTGAACTATGCT. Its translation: CTCSAERTVNYA. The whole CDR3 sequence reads CTCSAERTVNYAEQFF.

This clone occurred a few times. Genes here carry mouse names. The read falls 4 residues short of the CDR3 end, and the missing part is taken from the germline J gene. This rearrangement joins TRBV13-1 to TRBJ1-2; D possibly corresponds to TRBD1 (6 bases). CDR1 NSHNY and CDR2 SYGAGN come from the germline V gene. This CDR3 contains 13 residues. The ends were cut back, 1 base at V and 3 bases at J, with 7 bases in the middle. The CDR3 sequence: CASSDTGYSDYTF. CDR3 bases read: TGTGCCAGCAGTGATACAGGGTACTCC.

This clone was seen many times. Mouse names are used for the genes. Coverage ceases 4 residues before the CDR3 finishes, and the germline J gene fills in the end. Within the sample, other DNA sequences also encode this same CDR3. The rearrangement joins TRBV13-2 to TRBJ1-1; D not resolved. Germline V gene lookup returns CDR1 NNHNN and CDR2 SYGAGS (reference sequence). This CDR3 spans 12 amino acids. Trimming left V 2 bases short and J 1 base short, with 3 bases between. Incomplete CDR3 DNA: TGTGCCAGCGGTGAACAAAACACA. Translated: CASGEQNT. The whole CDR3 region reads CASGEQNTEVFF.

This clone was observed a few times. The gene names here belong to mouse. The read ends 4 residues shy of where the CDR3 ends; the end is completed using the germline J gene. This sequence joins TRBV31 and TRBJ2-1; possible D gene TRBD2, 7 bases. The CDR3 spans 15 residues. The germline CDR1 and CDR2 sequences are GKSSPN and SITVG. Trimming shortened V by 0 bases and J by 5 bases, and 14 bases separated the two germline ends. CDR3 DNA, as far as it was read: TGTGCCTGGAGTCTCTCCGGGGGGCGCAATGCT. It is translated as CAWSLSGGRNA. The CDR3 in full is CAWSLSGGRNAEQFF.

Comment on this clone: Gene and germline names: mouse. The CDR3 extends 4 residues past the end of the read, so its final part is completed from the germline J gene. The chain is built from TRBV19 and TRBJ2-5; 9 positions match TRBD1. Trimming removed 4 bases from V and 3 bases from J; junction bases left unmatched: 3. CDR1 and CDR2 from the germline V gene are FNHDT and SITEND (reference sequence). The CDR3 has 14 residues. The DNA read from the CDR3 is TGTGCCAGCAGTGCCGGGACAGGGCAAGAC. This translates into CASSAGTGQD. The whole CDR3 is CASSAGTGQDTQYF.

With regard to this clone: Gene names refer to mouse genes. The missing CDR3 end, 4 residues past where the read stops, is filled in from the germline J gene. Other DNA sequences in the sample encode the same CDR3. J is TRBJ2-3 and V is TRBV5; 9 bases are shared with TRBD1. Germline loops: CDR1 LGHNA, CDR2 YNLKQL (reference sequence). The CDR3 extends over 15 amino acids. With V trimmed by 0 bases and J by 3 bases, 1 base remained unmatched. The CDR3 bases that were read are TGTGCCAGCAGCCAAGACACAGGGGGCGCAGAA. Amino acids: CASSQDTGGAE. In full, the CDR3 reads CASSQDTGGAETLYF.

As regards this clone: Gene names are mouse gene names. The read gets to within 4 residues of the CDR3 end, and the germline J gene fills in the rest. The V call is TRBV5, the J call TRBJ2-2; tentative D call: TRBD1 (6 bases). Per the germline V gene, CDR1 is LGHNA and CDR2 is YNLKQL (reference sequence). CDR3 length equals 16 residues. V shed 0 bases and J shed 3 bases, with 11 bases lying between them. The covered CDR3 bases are TGTGCCAGCAGCCAAGACAGGGGTACGGACACCGGG. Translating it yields CASSQDRGTDTG. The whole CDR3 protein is CASSQDRGTDTGQLYF.